A selection of T cell receptor beta chains follows, all from one sample in a study of shared clonotypes between healthy human individuals. Libraries were prepared by immunoSEQ multiplex PCR; TCRdb keeps only in-frame clonotypes and omits some of them. The sample consists of some 630,000 clones, approximately 96% of them appearing once. The sample taken for sequencing was naive CD8+ T cells sorted from blood. The receptors shown here come from a woman aged 25 to 39 in good health. The CDR3 runs from the conserved cysteine through the conserved F or W. The order of the fields is V gene, CDR3 protein.

V: TRBV5-6; CDR3: CASSLAGVVHEQYF
V: TRBV7-8; CDR3: CASSFGGAHSGANVLTF
V: TRBV13; CDR3: CASSTGADTEAFF
V: TRBV7-9; CDR3: CASSPFGLAGVDEQYF
V: TRBV15; CDR3: CATSSDTGEGAYEQYF
V: TRBV28; CDR3: CASSPMPRAAAFF
V: TRBV28; CDR3: CASSPFRTAPSSYNEQFF
V: TRBV7-6; CDR3: CASSLAEADTQYF
V: TRBV7-9; CDR3: CASSIRPTPLTYEQYF
V: TRBV27; CDR3: CASSLLLGTDTQYF
V: TRBV9; CDR3: CASSDYPGQGSNEQFF
V: TRBV7-4; CDR3: CASSPSGRAPYEQYF
V: TRBV5-1; CDR3: CASSLAVGQGGEQYF
V: TRBV7-5; CDR3: CVRSLSDRGPDETQYF
V: TRBV5-1; CDR3: CASSLQETQYF
V: TRBV5-8; CDR3: CASSLRTGGEHGELFF
V: TRBV5-4; CDR3: CASSLGPGTGNYGYTF
V: TRBV11-2; CDR3: CASSLIFGGYEQYF
V: TRBV6-1; CDR3: CASSETSSYNEQFF
V: TRBV19; CDR3: CASSIGTGSYEQYF
V: TRBV21-1; CDR3: CASSKTREMNTEAFF
V: TRBV5-6; CDR3: CASSFGQGSAKLFF
V: TRBV5-1; CDR3: CASSLESGNEKLFF
V: TRBV14; CDR3: CASSQPGRQKETQYF
V: TRBV19; CDR3: CASSPSRGWAYNEQFF
V: TRBV2; CDR3: CASSALGAGSFYNEQFF
V: TRBV27; CDR3: CASSALWGSDYGYTF
V: TRBV4-1; CDR3: CASSQDSPGAQYF
V: TRBV28; CDR3: CASSLANSYNEQFF
V: TRBV7-9; CDR3: CASSFGPPSGLNTEAFF
V: TRBV5-6; CDR3: CASSFQGVYEQYF
V: TRBV5-8; CDR3: CASSGGGYTF
V: TRBV4-2; CDR3: CASSQVEREDETQYF
V: TRBV25-1; CDR3: CASSVDDRSSGANVLTF
V: TRBV5-1; CDR3: CASSKYPATGNTEAFF
V: TRBV27; CDR3: CASGGGGGYTF
V: TRBV6-4; CDR3: CASSDSTGSEQYF
V: TRBV5-1; CDR3: CASSLASGGLAFF
V: TRBV4-1; CDR3: CASSQERGASTDTQYF
V: TRBV29-1; CDR3: CSVEEQETQYF
V: TRBV7-8; CDR3: CASSPRLAGVSDEQFF
V: TRBV5-6; CDR3: CAGQIWGAGNTIYF
V: TRBV5-8; CDR3: CASSKAGQGGETQYF
V: TRBV27; CDR3: CASLPGTGAFLNF
V: TRBV19; CDR3: CASSMGGGYEKLFF
V: TRBV27; CDR3: CASSWGSGRYNEQFF
V: TRBV28; CDR3: CASSSYRVHEQYF